Listed below are T cell receptor beta chains from one sample, sequenced in a study of blood T cell repertoires in COVID-19. TCRdb's table, derived via immunoSEQ multiplex PCR, lists solely in-frame clones and lacks some. The data hold 250,000 or so clones, with 88% observed a single time. The sequencing input was peripheral blood. These receptors all come from a woman in her twenties or thirties with acute or convalescent COVID-19. Both conserved end residues are part of each CDR3. The D gene is left open where the match is weak. Part of the rows lack a size; the others show once, few, many or a class for expanded clones.

V gene: TRBV7-9
D gene: TRBD1
J gene: TRBJ1-2
clone size: .
CDR3 DNA: TGTGCCAGCAGCTTGGGACAGAACTATGGCTACACCTTC
CDR3 protein: CASSLGQNYGYTF

V gene: TRBV3-1/TRBV3-2
D gene: TRBD1
J gene: TRBJ2-7
clone size: .
CDR3 DNA: TGTGCCAGCAGCCAGGGCCCCCGACAGGGTAGGCGCTACGAGCAGTACTTC
CDR3 protein: CASSQGPRQGRRYEQYF

V gene: TRBV24-1
D gene: TRBD1
J gene: TRBJ2-7
clone size: .
CDR3 DNA: TGTGCCACCAGTGATTTTGGACAGGGGGCTCAGGGCGAGCAGTACTTC
CDR3 protein: CATSDFGQGAQGEQYF

V gene: TRBV7-3
D gene: .
J gene: TRBJ2-1
clone size: .
CDR3 DNA: TGTGCCAGCAGCTCCCCCGACTCCGGGATCTACAATGAGCAGTTCTTC
CDR3 protein: CASSSPDSGIYNEQFF

V gene: TRBV4-2
D gene: TRBD1
J gene: TRBJ2-7
clone size: .
CDR3 DNA: TGTGCCAGCAGCCACGAAACAGGGGACGAGCAGTACTTC
CDR3 protein: CASSHETGDEQYF

V gene: TRBV5-6
D gene: TRBD2
J gene: TRBJ2-2
clone size: .
CDR3 DNA: TGTGCCAGCAGCTTGGATCTAAGTAGCGGGGGAAACACCGGGGAGCTGTTTTTT
CDR3 protein: CASSLDLSSGGNTGELFF

V gene: TRBV7-3
D gene: .
J gene: TRBJ2-1
clone size: .
CDR3 DNA: TGTGCCAGCAGCTCAGGGGCCAAGGAGCAGTTCTTC
CDR3 protein: CASSSGAKEQFF

V gene: TRBV30
D gene: .
J gene: TRBJ2-7
clone size: once
CDR3 DNA: TGTGCCTGGAGGGTGAGCTACGAGCAGTACTTC
CDR3 protein: CAWRVSYEQYF

V gene: TRBV27
D gene: .
J gene: TRBJ2-2
clone size: once
CDR3 DNA: TGTGCCAGCAGTCCCCGGGGAGGGGGGCACACCGGGGAGCTGTTTTTT
CDR3 protein: CASSPRGGGHTGELFF

V gene: TRBV19
D gene: .
J gene: TRBJ2-6
clone size: .
CDR3 DNA: TGTGCCAGTAGTATACTACAACCTAGCTCTGGGGCCAACGTCCTGACTTTC
CDR3 protein: CASSILQPSSGANVLTF

V gene: TRBV7-9
D gene: .
J gene: TRBJ2-5
clone size: .
CDR3 DNA: TGTGCCAGCAGCTTAGTCTCGGAGACCCAGTACTTC
CDR3 protein: CASSLVSETQYF

V gene: TRBV7-9
D gene: .
J gene: TRBJ2-7
clone size: few
CDR3 DNA: TGTGCCAGCAGCTTAGCCAGGGGCCTAGCGGCCTACGAGCAGTACTTC
CDR3 protein: CASSLARGLAAYEQYF

V gene: TRBV11-2
D gene: .
J gene: TRBJ2-4
clone size: .
CDR3 DNA: TGTGCCAGCAGCTTAGCAGGGGCCAAAAACATTCAGTACTTC
CDR3 protein: CASSLAGAKNIQYF

V gene: TRBV18
D gene: .
J gene: TRBJ1-1
clone size: .
CDR3 DNA: TGTGCCAGCTCACCCCAGGGACTTGTGAACACTGAAGCTTTCTTT
CDR3 protein: CASSPQGLVNTEAFF

V gene: TRBV29-1
D gene: .
J gene: TRBJ2-3
clone size: .
CDR3 DNA: TGCAGCGCCGCAGGGGGGAATACGCAGTATTTT
CDR3 protein: CSAAGGNTQYF

V gene: TRBV25-1
D gene: TRBD1
J gene: TRBJ2-2
clone size: .
CDR3 DNA: TGTGCCAGCAGTGTGACAGGGCCCGGGGAGCTGTTTTTT
CDR3 protein: CASSVTGPGELFF

V gene: TRBV10-2
D gene: TRBD1
J gene: TRBJ2-5
clone size: .
CDR3 DNA: TGCGCCAGCAGGATGAGATTAGGACAGGGCTGGGAGACCCAGTACTTC
CDR3 protein: CASRMRLGQGWETQYF

V gene: TRBV5-1
D gene: TRBD1
J gene: TRBJ2-1
clone size: .
CDR3 DNA: TGCGCCAGCAGCTTGAGGACAGGGATGGCCAATGAGCAGTTCTTC
CDR3 protein: CASSLRTGMANEQFF

V gene: TRBV7-2
D gene: TRBD2
J gene: TRBJ2-2
clone size: .
CDR3 DNA: TGTGCCAGCAGCGGCGGGACTAGGAGCACCGGGGAGCTGTTTTTT
CDR3 protein: CASSGGTRSTGELFF

V gene: TRBV19
D gene: .
J gene: TRBJ1-5
clone size: .
CDR3 DNA: TGTGCCAGTACCCCGGGACTTTACAATCAGCCCCAGCATTTT
CDR3 protein: CASTPGLYNQPQHF

V gene: TRBV10-3
D gene: .
J gene: TRBJ1-4
clone size: .
CDR3 DNA: TGTGCCATCAGTCAGGGGAATGAAAAACTGTTTTTT
CDR3 protein: CAISQGNEKLFF

V gene: TRBV5-1
D gene: TRBD1
J gene: TRBJ2-7
clone size: .
CDR3 DNA: TGCGCCAGCAGCAGTTGGACAGGGGGTAGCTACGAGCAGTACTTC
CDR3 protein: CASSSWTGGSYEQYF

V gene: TRBV4-1
D gene: TRBD1
J gene: TRBJ2-7
clone size: .
CDR3 DNA: TGCGCCAGCAGCCCGCCGGGACAGGCATACGAGCAGTACTTC
CDR3 protein: CASSPPGQAYEQYF

V gene: TRBV6-6
D gene: .
J gene: TRBJ2-2
clone size: .
CDR3 DNA: TGTGCCAGCAGTTGGGCCCCGGGGGGAGGGGGCGGGGAGCTGTTTTTT
CDR3 protein: CASSWAPGGGGGELFF

V gene: TRBV6-2/TRBV6-3
D gene: .
J gene: TRBJ1-1
clone size: .
CDR3 DNA: TGTGCCAGCAGTCGAGTTGGCACTGAAGCTTTCTTT
CDR3 protein: CASSRVGTEAFF

V gene: TRBV12-3/TRBV12-4
D gene: TRBD2
J gene: TRBJ2-7
clone size: .
CDR3 DNA: TGTGCCAGCAGTGTAGCGGGAGGCTACGAGCAGTACTTC
CDR3 protein: CASSVAGGYEQYF

V gene: TRBV5-1
D gene: TRBD2
J gene: TRBJ2-1
clone size: .
CDR3 DNA: TGCGCGGGTCGTCCAGCGGGAGGGCCGGGTGAGCAGTTCTTC
CDR3 protein: CAGRPAGGPGEQFF

V gene: TRBV6-4
D gene: .
J gene: TRBJ2-3
clone size: .
CDR3 DNA: TGTGCCAGCAGTGACTCGAAAGGGGGCACAGATACGCAGTATTTT
CDR3 protein: CASSDSKGGTDTQYF